This TCR beta chain comes out of a study of CD8 T cells in Susac syndrome. Looking at the study overall: Among the Susac syndrome patients sequenced, 5 or 6 had active disease and roughly 8 were in remission.

The germline V gene has CDR1 SGHRS and CDR2 YFSETQ. The CDR3 covers 17 residues. The trim removed 1 base at V and 10 bases at J, leaving 14 bases unmatched. General study points: The study recognized that its TCR sequencing and HLA analysis covered a relatively small number of individuals.

Notes on this clonotype: What it recognizes is unknown.

With random hexamers, reverse transcription was performed on about 0.5 to 1 ug of RNA. Amplification of TCR beta CDR3 across 54 Vbeta and 13 Jbeta was performed with immunoSEQ multiplex PCR. TCRdb called the immunoSEQ multiplex PCR reads again in MiXCR, with one record for every CDR3 protein. The data contain 150,000 to 160,000 distinct CDR3 sequences, 85% to 95% of them seen just once; the ten biggest clones take up 0.15% to 0.2%. The clonotype comes from a human donor with Susac syndrome. The genes are TRBV5-1 and TRBJ2-1, with 10 bases matching TRBD2. Specimen: CD4+ T cells from PBMCs. The DNA for the CDR3 is TGCGCCAGCAGCTTGACGGCTAGCGGGGGCCCTTCGCGCGAGCAGTTCTTC. It yields the protein CASSLTASGGPSREQFF.